This TCR beta chain derives from a study of blood T cell repertoires in COVID-19. Clones were read by immunoSEQ multiplex PCR, and TCRdb kept only the in-frame ones, dropping some. The sample has about 110,000 clones, around 80% seen once. With V trimmed by 4 bases and J by 4 bases, 1 base remained unmatched. This CDR3 region has 15 residues. CDR1 is SGHNT, CDR2 YENEEA, per germline. This sequence was found in a woman of 80 years or more with active or convalescent COVID-19. The chain couples TRBV11-3 to TRBJ2-1; 13 bases are a match to TRBD2. Sequenced input: peripheral blood. DNA of the CDR3: TGTGCCAGCAGCTGGACTAGCGGGGGTTACAATGAGCAGTTCTTC. Its translation is CASSWTSGGYNEQFF.